This TCR beta chain was profiled in a study of blood T cell repertoires in COVID-19. Study-level information: Some COVID-19 samples were acute and others convalescent; all came from the United States, Italy and Spain. T cells, B-cell-depleted T cells, or PBMCs supplied cDNA or gDNA.

Methods used by the authors: Researchers report that nucleated cell counts were estimated from reference gene primer amplification. TCRdb keeps only in-frame clones here, not all; method: immunoSEQ multiplex PCR. V, J and clone size reflect that table, while D and trimming were determined from the DNA. The sample includes tens of thousands of clones, just over 85% of them seen just once. The CDR3 consists of 15 residues. CDR1 is SGHRS and CDR2 is YFSETQ in the germline V gene. Germline trimming cut 1 base from V and 10 bases from J; bases unmatched to any gene: 8. Sequenced: peripheral blood. This sequence joins TRBV5-1 and TRBJ1-6, with 7 bases identical to TRBD1. This clonotype was sampled from a man between 60 and 70 years old with acute or convalescent COVID-19. CDR3 amino acids: CASSLSGTDRSPLHF. In DNA, the CDR3 is TGCGCCAGCAGCTTGTCCGGGACAGATAGGTCACCCCTCCACTTT.